This TCR beta chain emerged from a study of blood T cell repertoires in COVID-19. At the level of the study: PBMCs, B-cell-depleted T cells, or T cells provided the cDNA or gDNA that made up the material.

This CDR3 spans 15 amino acids. The J segment lost 4 bases and the V segment lost 0 bases, leaving 5 bases of the junction unmatched. Looked up from germline, CDR1 is MNHEY and CDR2 is SVGAGI. Individuals aged about 18 to 95 years were recruited from approximately 22 US areas. The study assigned cohorts using participant-reported clinical history. In the source study's methods: Reference gene primer amplification yielded estimated nucleated cell counts. The data were produced by immunoSEQ multiplex PCR, yet TCRdb's version contains in-frame clones alone and is incomplete. V and J calls and clone size are as listed in that table; D and trimming were resolved from the DNA. Of about 210,000 clones listed, 80% to 90% are singletons.

The source material was PBMCs or T cells enriched from blood (not recorded which). The V and J genes are TRBV6-5 and TRBJ2-7; TRBD2 matches 8 bases. The sequence derives from a woman between 40 and 55 years old with acute COVID-19. CDR3 in amino acids: CASSYSSSGLYEQYF. The CDR3, as DNA: TGTGCCAGCAGTTACTCGTCTAGCGGGTTATACGAGCAGTACTTC.